Listed below are T cell receptor beta chains from one sample, sequenced in a study of cytomegalovirus exposure and HLA in healthy donors. The method was immunoSEQ multiplex PCR; TCRdb's version includes in-frame clones alone and lacks a portion of them. The sample records about 150,000 clones, about three quarters being singletons. Specimen: PBMCs. These receptor sequences come from a woman in her forties in good health and CMV-seronegative. CDR3s include the opening cysteine and the closing phenylalanine or tryptophan. A D gene is named only where the DNA matches it firmly. A clone size is listed for some rows: how often the clone was seen (once, few, many), or a class if it is expanded.

v_call,clone_size,j_call,d_call,cdr3_aa,cdr3_nt
TRBV5-4,.,TRBJ1-1,TRBD1,CASSSPGQGNTEAFF,TGTGCCAGCAGCTCTCCGGGACAGGGCAACACTGAAGCTTTCTTT
TRBV28,.,TRBJ1-2,TRBD1,CASNQGQGLGGYTF,TGTGCCAGCAACCAGGGACAGGGCCTGGGGGGCTACACCTTC
TRBV7-6,.,TRBJ2-7,TRBD2,CASSSGLASSSYEQYF,TGTGCCAGCAGCTCAGGACTAGCGTCCTCCTCCTACGAGCAGTACTTC
TRBV2,.,TRBJ2-1,.,CASSVPPGEQFF,TGTGCCAGCAGTGTTCCGCCGGGGGAGCAGTTCTTC
TRBV13,.,TRBJ1-4,TRBD1,CASSPPDRENEKLFF,TGTGCCAGCAGTCCTCCTGACAGGGAGAATGAAAAACTGTTTTTT
TRBV10-1,.,TRBJ1-1,.,CASSETQGAAFF,TGCGCCAGCAGTGAGACCCAGGGCGCCGCTTTCTTT
TRBV6-5,.,TRBJ1-5,TRBD1,CASSYRQGVEPQHF,TGTGCCAGCAGTTACCGACAGGGTGTGGAGCCCCAGCATTTT
TRBV28,few,TRBJ2-7,.,CASSAYTYEQYF,TGTGCCAGCAGTGCGTATACCTACGAGCAGTACTTC
TRBV6-1,once,TRBJ1-5,.,CASSEVQSLIYSNQPQHF,TGTGCCAGCAGTGAAGTACAGAGCTTGATCTATAGCAATCAGCCCCAGCATTTT
TRBV27,few,TRBJ2-5,TRBD2,CASSGTSAYQETQYF,TGTGCCAGCAGTGGGACTAGCGCGTACCAAGAGACCCAGTACTTC
TRBV6-1,.,TRBJ2-1,.,CASSEGLEQFF,TGTGCCAGCAGTGAGGGACTTGAGCAGTTCTTC
TRBV2,.,TRBJ2-2,.,CASRRGTGELFF,TGTGCCAGCAGGAGGGGGACCGGGGAGCTGTTTTTT
TRBV7-2,.,TRBJ1-2,TRBD1,CASSLVGGPGQGRGYTF,TGTGCCAGCAGCTTAGTGGGAGGTCCGGGACAGGGACGTGGCTACACCTTC
TRBV21-1,.,TRBJ1-5,.,CASSKEVSDRNYNQPQHF,TGTGCCAGCAGCAAAGAGGTGTCGGACAGGAACTACAATCAGCCCCAGCATTTT
TRBV19,.,TRBJ2-1,TRBD1,CASSPTGVPEQFF,TGTGCCAGTAGCCCGACAGGGGTTCCTGAGCAGTTCTTC
TRBV29-1,once,TRBJ2-1,.,CSVDEGQRVYNEQFF,TGCAGCGTTGACGAGGGCCAGCGGGTTTACAATGAGCAGTTCTTC
TRBV6-5,once,TRBJ1-4,.,CASSYEGAGEKLFF,TGTGCCAGCAGTTACGAAGGGGCTGGTGAAAAACTGTTTTTT
TRBV4-2,.,TRBJ2-5,TRBD2,CASSQRAGGGQETQYF,TGTGCCAGCAGCCAACGAGCGGGGGGAGGGCAAGAGACCCAGTACTTC
TRBV5-4,.,TRBJ2-1,.,CASSLDRGKYNEQFF,TGTGCCAGCAGCTTGGATAGGGGAAAATACAATGAGCAGTTCTTC
TRBV5-4,.,TRBJ2-5,TRBD1,CASSDPHNRGETQYF,TGTGCCAGCAGCGACCCCCACAACAGGGGAGAGACCCAGTACTTC
TRBV7-9,few,TRBJ1-1,.,CASSSTEAFF,TGTGCCAGCTCTTCTACGGAAGCTTTCTTT
TRBV2,.,TRBJ1-1,TRBD1,CASSAPGTGDTEAFF,TGTGCCAGCAGTGCACCCGGGACAGGGGACACTGAAGCTTTCTTT
TRBV10-3,.,TRBJ2-7,TRBD2,CAISEREGAYEQYF,TGTGCCATCAGTGAGAGGGAGGGAGCCTACGAGCAGTACTTC
TRBV5-4,.,TRBJ1-1,.,CASSLKGGGNTEAFF,TGTGCCAGCAGCTTGAAGGGCGGAGGGAACACTGAAGCTTTCTTT
TRBV28,.,TRBJ2-7,TRBD1,CASSPWGQGYEQYF,TGTGCCAGCTCTCCCTGGGGACAGGGGTACGAGCAGTACTTC
TRBV28,.,TRBJ2-7,TRBD2,CASSDAGTSGYEQYF,TGTGCCAGCAGTGATGCCGGGACTAGCGGTTACGAGCAGTACTTC
TRBV5-1,.,TRBJ2-7,TRBD1,CASSAGQGYEQYF,TGCGCCAGCAGCGCGGGACAGGGCTACGAGCAGTACTTC
TRBV7-8,.,TRBJ2-2,TRBD1,CASSLGGQPGELFF,TGTGCCAGCAGCTTAGGGGGACAGCCCGGGGAGCTGTTTTTT
TRBV18,.,TRBJ2-7,.,CASSPTGVGYEQYF,TGTGCCAGCTCACCAACGGGGGTGGGATACGAGCAGTACTTC
TRBV6-1,.,TRBJ2-7,TRBD1,CASSPRQGPYEQYF,TGTGCCAGCAGTCCCCGACAGGGGCCCTACGAGCAGTACTTC
TRBV30,.,TRBJ2-7,TRBD1,CAWKPFPGQGAYEQYF,TGTGCCTGGAAGCCTTTCCCGGGACAGGGGGCTTACGAGCAGTACTTC
TRBV5-1,.,TRBJ2-1,TRBD1,CASSLVLQGAQGNEQFF,TGCGCCAGCAGCTTGGTCCTACAGGGGGCGCAGGGAAATGAGCAGTTCTTC
TRBV29-1,.,TRBJ1-1,.,CSVGYTRDTEAFF,TGCAGCGTTGGGTATACGAGGGACACTGAAGCTTTCTTT
TRBV18,once,TRBJ1-1,.,CASSPGPGKNTEAFF,TGTGCCAGCTCACCAGGTCCGGGGAAGAACACTGAAGCTTTCTTT
TRBV15,.,TRBJ2-2,.,CATEGLLNTGELFF,TGTGCCACTGAGGGACTCCTAAACACCGGGGAGCTGTTTTTT
TRBV6-6,once,TRBJ1-1,TRBD1,CASNLGQGNTEAFF,TGTGCCAGCAACCTCGGACAGGGCAACACTGAAGCTTTCTTT
TRBV27,.,TRBJ1-5,.,CASSLQGQPQHF,TGTGCCAGCAGTTTACAGGGTCAGCCCCAGCATTTT
TRBV5-1,.,TRBJ2-1,TRBD2,CASSLAPLAGGYEQFF,TGCGCCAGCAGCTTGGCGCCCCTAGCGGGGGGGTATGAGCAGTTCTTC